This passage covers 22 T cell receptor beta chains from one sample sequenced in a study of T cell repertoires in ileal Crohn's disease. Using immunoSEQ multiplex PCR, the repertoire was profiled, and TCRdb retains in-frame clones only, with some absent. The sample holds thousands of clones, roughly 80% seen once. The sequencing sample was made of ileal tissue. These receptors all come from an adult with Crohn's disease.

The chain has TRBV2 and TRBJ1-1; the match to TRBD1 covers 10 bases. V was clipped by 5 bases and J by 1 base; unmatched bases: 7. This CDR3 has 16 residues. The V gene's germline CDR1 is SNHLY and CDR2 FYNNEI. CDR3 sequence: CASSLRDRGSNTEAFF. The CDR3 region has the DNA TGTGCCAGCAGTCTCCGGGACAGGGGTTCGAACACTGAAGCTTTCTTT.

J is TRBJ1-1 and V is TRBV5-1, with D perhaps matching TRBD1 (6 bases). The V gene's germline CDR1 is SGHRS and CDR2 YFSETQ. Trimming shortened V by 3 bases and J by 2 bases, and 8 bases separated the two germline ends. This CDR3 is built from 13 residues. DNA for the CDR3: TGCGCCAGCAGCTCCGGGACAAACACTGAAGCTTTCTTT. Amino acids: CASSSGTNTEAFF.

This chain uses TRBV29-1 with TRBJ2-1, with TRBD2 identical over 9 bases. V lost 7 bases to trimming and J lost 5 bases; unmatched junction nucleotides: 12. The CDR3 sequence is 15 residues long. The germline CDR1 and CDR2 sequences are SQVTM and ANQGSEA. As DNA, the CDR3 is TGCAGCGCCCGGCCCTGGGTAGCGGGGGACAATGAGCAGTTCTTC. It yields the protein CSARPWVAGDNEQFF.

J is TRBJ2-1 and V is TRBV5-6; TRBD1 matches 7 bases. The CDR3 length is 15 residues. Trimming cost V 7 bases and J 4 bases; bases outside gene matches: 11. Germline V lookup: CDR1 SGHDT, CDR2 YYEEEE. The CDR3 spells CASEITGQPYNEQFF. Here the CDR3 DNA reads TGTGCCAGCGAAATTACGGGACAGCCTTACAATGAGCAGTTCTTC. Drawing the rest from reference TRBV5-6 and TRBJ2-1, the complete variable domain is DAGVTQSPTHLIKTRGQQVTLRCSPKSGHDTVSWYQQALGQGPQFIFQYYEEEERQRGNFPDRFSGHQFPNYSSELNVNALLLGDSALYLCASEITGQPYNEQFFGPGTRLTVL.

This rearrangement joins TRBV19 to TRBJ1-5, with 7 bases fitting TRBD1. The CDR3 is 15 residues long. CDR1 is LNHDA, CDR2 SQIVND, per germline (reference sequence). J lost 4 bases, V lost 3 bases, and 6 bases had no gene match. The CDR3 is CASSIIATGNQPQHF. As DNA, the CDR3 is TGTGCCAGTAGTATTATTGCGACAGGGAATCAGCCCCAGCATTTT. Variable domain in full (rest from reference TRBV19 and TRBJ1-5): DGGITQSPKYLFRKEGQNVTLSCEQNLNHDAMYWYRQDPGQGLRLIYYSQIVNDFQKGDIAEGYSVSREKKESFPLTVTSAQKNPTAFYLCASSIIATGNQPQHFGDGTRLSIL.

This clone has just one count. V gene TRBV29-1 combines with J gene TRBJ1-2; maybe TRBD1 (5 bases). The CDR3 consists of 16 residues. V was pared by 2 bases and J by 0 bases, with 16 bases between. Germline lookup yields CDR1 SQVTM and CDR2 ANQGSEA. The DNA for the CDR3 is TGCAGCGTTGAAAAACCCCCGGGCAGGGCTAACTATGGCTACACCTTC. Translation: CSVEKPPGRANYGYTF. Drawing the rest from reference TRBV29-1 and TRBJ1-2, the complete variable domain is SAVISQKPSRDICQRGTSLTIQCQVDSQVTMMFWYRQQPGQSLTLIATANQGSEATYESGFVIDKFPISRPNLTFSTLTVSNMSPEDSSIYLCSVEKPPGRANYGYTFGSGTRLTVV.

The V gene is TRBV29-1, the J gene TRBJ1-1; 7 bases are a match to TRBD1. Germline CDR1 is SQVTM and CDR2 is ANQGSEA. This CDR3 contains 14 residues. Losses at the gene ends were 0 bases for V and 4 bases for J; bases not matched to a gene: 5. The CDR3 region has the DNA TGCAGCGTTGAAGATCTAGGGGGCCCCACTGAAGCTTTCTTT. It codes for CSVEDLGGPTEAFF.

V usage is TRBV28 and J usage is TRBJ2-1; D perhaps matches TRBD1 (6 bases). The CDR3 totals 15 residues. V lost 6 bases to trimming and J lost 0 bases, with 12 bases between them. The germline V gene has CDR1 MDHEN and CDR2 SYDVKM. CDR3: CASSQGRTSYNEQFF. The CDR3 DNA reads as TGTGCCAGCAGCCAGGGGCGTACCTCCTACAATGAGCAGTTCTTC.

The table lists this clone with a few counts. The V call is TRBV27, the J call TRBJ1-1; 8 bases line up with TRBD1. The junction had 7 bases not matched to a gene; V was cut back by 9 bases and J by 1 base. The CDR3 runs 14 residues. Germline CDR1 reads MNHEY; CDR2 reads SMNVEV (reference sequence). The CDR3 DNA reads TGTGCCAGTCGACAGGGGAGAGGGAACACTGAAGCTTTCTTT. It is translated as CASRQGRGNTEAFF.

This chain uses TRBV5-4 with TRBJ1-2, with TRBD1 identical over 8 bases. J lost 4 bases, V lost 3 bases, and 11 bases had no gene match. Germline lookup yields CDR1 SGHNT and CDR2 YYREEE (reference sequence). The CDR3 contains 16 residues. The DNA for the CDR3 is TGTGCCAGCAGCTCCGCCGGGACAGGAACTAGCTATGGCTACACCTTC. Amino acid sequence: CASSSAGTGTSYGYTF.

The genes are TRBV5-6 and TRBJ1-2; 7 bases match TRBD1. Trimming cost V 4 bases and J 8 bases; bases outside gene matches: 11. The germline V gene encodes CDR1 SGHDT and CDR2 YYEEEE. This CDR3 has 14 residues. CDR3 coding DNA: TGTGCCAGCAGCCGCGCACAGGGGAATAACGGCTACACCTTC. Its translation is CASSRAQGNNGYTF.

V is TRBV28 and J is TRBJ2-7; TRBD1 agrees at 7 bases. Germline assignment: CDR1 MDHEN and CDR2 SYDVKM. The CDR3 spans 16 residues. Unmatched junction bases numbered 9, after V lost 3 bases and J lost 1 base. The CDR3 nucleotides are TGTGCCAGCAGTTTCAGTGGACAGGCGATTTCCTACGAGCAGTACTTC. It yields the protein CASSFSGQAISYEQYF.

The chain joins TRBV5-4 to TRBJ1-2; D is possibly TRBD1 (5 bases). V lost 1 base, J lost 4 bases, and 8 bases lay in between. The CDR3 is made up of 13 amino acids. The germline gives CDR1 SGHNT, CDR2 YYREEE (reference sequence). The CDR3 bases are TGTGCCAGCAGCTTGAGGCAGGGCTATGGCTACACCTTC. It encodes CASSLRQGYGYTF.

The chain joins TRBV18 to TRBJ2-3; D is possibly TRBD2 (5 bases). The CDR3 has 15 residues. Trimming left V 4 bases short and J 0 bases short, with 11 bases between. Per the germline V gene, CDR1 is KGHSH and CDR2 is LQKENI. The CDR3 DNA is TGTGCCAGCTCACAAGGATCGGGGAGCACAGATACGCAGTATTTT. Amino acid sequence: CASSQGSGSTDTQYF.

The chain recombines TRBV4-1 with TRBJ1-5; no firm D call. The CDR3 consists of 14 residues. The germline V and J ends were trimmed by 2 bases and 6 bases, with 11 bases remaining between them. Germline CDR1 MGHRA, CDR2 YSYEKL. The CDR3 DNA reads TGCGCCAGCAGCCAAAGTCCCGGGTCTCAGCCCCAGCATTTT. Amino acid sequence: CASSQSPGSQPQHF.

This sequence joins TRBV9 and TRBJ2-7; 11 bases match TRBD2. The CDR3 runs to 15 residues. Germline V gene data show CDR1 as SGDLS and CDR2 as YYNGEE. The V and J ends lost 0 bases and 4 bases, in that order; junction bases with no gene match: 3. CDR3 coding DNA: TGTGCCAGCAGCGTAGAGGCTAGCGGGAGGTACGAGCAGTACTTC. Translation: CASSVEASGRYEQYF.

V is TRBV5-1 and J is TRBJ2-7; 10 bases fit TRBD2. Germline V gene lookup returns CDR1 SGHRS and CDR2 YFSETQ. The CDR3 spans 14 residues. V trimming: 1 base; J trimming: 9 bases; junction bases outside the gene matches: 7. CDR3 region: CASSLPSGRDGQYF. Written as DNA, the CDR3 is TGCGCCAGCAGCTTGCCTAGCGGGAGAGACGGGCAGTACTTC. The full variable domain, rest sourced from reference TRBV5-1 and TRBJ2-7, is KAGVTQTPRYLIKTRGQQVTLSCSPISGHRSVSWYQQTPGQGLQFLFEYFSETQRNKGNFPGRFSGRQFSNSRSEMNVSTLELGDSALYLCASSLPSGRDGQYFGPGTRLTVT.

The chain carries TRBV18 and TRBJ2-1, with 12 bases identical to TRBD2. Germline lookup yields CDR1 KGHSH and CDR2 LQKENI. The J segment lost 7 bases and the V segment lost 3 bases, leaving 10 bases of the junction unmatched. CDR3 size: 17 residues. The DNA for the CDR3 is TGTGCCAGCTCACCCAGAGCTAGCGGGGGGGCCATAAATGAGCAGTTCTTC. Protein product: CASSPRASGGAINEQFF.

DNA for the CDR3: TGTGCCAGCATAAGATCGGGCAGGGGGAAGGAGGGGGCGACCCAGTACTTC. It translates to CASIRSGRGKEGATQYF. The chain couples TRBV28 to TRBJ2-5, with D perhaps TRBD1 (7 bases). Germline values: CDR1 MDHEN, CDR2 SYDVKM. This CDR3 has 17 amino acids. Trimming pared 7 bases from V and 7 bases from J, leaving 28 bases between. Complete variable domain (other parts from reference TRBV28 and TRBJ2-5): DVKVTQSSRYLVKRTGEKVFLECVQDMDHENMFWYRQDPGLGLRLIYFSYDVKMKEKGDIPEGYSVSREKKERFSLILESASTNQTSMYLCASIRSGRGKEGATQYFGPGTRLLVL.

J is TRBJ1-1 and V is TRBV7-2; maybe TRBD1 (6 bases). Germline lookup yields CDR1 SGHTA and CDR2 FQGNSA. The V and J ends lost 7 bases and 0 bases respectively, with 21 bases between them. The CDR3 spans 17 residues. The CDR3 region is CASTPGWGGGLNTEAFF. CDR3 in DNA: TGTGCCAGCACCCCCGGATGGGGGGGCGGCTTGAACACTGAAGCTTTCTTT.

In this sample, this clone turned up a few times. This chain uses TRBV28 with TRBJ2-1; 8 bases match TRBD1. The CDR3 length is 15 residues. J lost 6 bases, V lost 4 bases, and 8 bases had no gene match. CDR1 is MDHEN and CDR2 is SYDVKM in the germline V gene. In DNA form, the CDR3 reads TGTGCCAGCAGTTCCTCACTGGACAGGGCCAATGAGCAGTTCTTC. This translates into CASSSSLDRANEQFF.

The chain combines TRBV7-9 with TRBJ2-7, with 9 bases matching TRBD1. Trimming at V came to 0 bases and at J to 1 base, leaving 10 bases not matched to a gene. This CDR3 is built from 18 residues. Germline CDR1 and CDR2: SEHNR and FQNEAQ (reference sequence). The CDR3 DNA reads as TGTGCCAGCAGCTTAGCGGTCGGATCCGGGACAGGGTCCTACGAGCAGTACTTC. Protein: CASSLAVGSGTGSYEQYF.